This TCR beta chain stems from a study of T-cell reconstitution after alpha-beta-depleted transplantation in children. The V end lost 3 bases, the J end lost 0 bases, and 8 bases lay between the germline ends. CDR3 size: 14 residues. Concerning this clonotype: What it binds is unknown.

It was with unique molecular identifiers that the TCRbeta library was prepared. TCRdb processed the PCR reads anew with MiXCR; each CDR3 protein has one entry. The sample lists 780,000 or so distinct CDR3 sequences, around 15% occurring once. Study outcomes and limitations: A year had passed since transplant, and T-cell counts and diversity by then came mostly from newly produced T cells. Expanded graft clones, several hundred of them, were reportedly the source of alpha-beta T cells about two months after transplant. Diversity of TCRbeta at day 60 was high in some patients, arising from surviving recipient T cells and thymic progenitors.

The sample consisted of PBMCs, mostly from graft donor cells, taken 360 days after TCRalphabeta/CD19-depleted stem cell transplant. This TCR came from a male patient younger than 18 who had a stem cell transplant for acute lymphoblastic leukemia, so the T cells may come from the graft donor. The chain employs TRBV12-3 or TRBV12-4 and TRBJ1-2, with D tentatively TRBD1 (5 bases). CDR3 DNA sequence: TGTGCCAGCAGTTTTCGACAGACTAACTATGGCTACACCTTC. Amino acid sequence: CASSFRQTNYGYTF.